Listed below are T cell receptor beta chains from one sample, sequenced in a study of OX40 agonist ivuxolimab in advanced cancers. Profiling relied on immunoSEQ multiplex PCR, and the TCRdb table lists in-frame clones only, not all of them. Altogether about 59,000 clones are present, 75% to 95% being singletons, with the ten largest covering about an eighth. Here the sequenced sample was CD4+ or CD8+ T cells sorted from blood, taken in a trial of the OX40 agonist ivuxolimab. The receptors were sampled from an adult with an advanced solid tumor such as melanoma, head and neck, liver or kidney cancer. Each CDR3 is given with its conserved first and last residue. The D gene is left open where the match is weak. Rows give clone size only sometimes, using once, few, many, or a class for an expanded clone.

>TRBD1|TRBJ1-5|NA|TRBV7-2
TGTGCCAGCAGCTTATTAGGGGGACAGGGCAATCAGCCCCAGCATTTT
CASSLLGGQGNQPQHF
>TRBD2|TRBJ2-2|once|TRBV5-1
TGCGCCAGCAGCTTGGTGACTAGCGGGAGGGCCAACACCGGGGAGCTGTTTTTT
CASSLVTSGRANTGELFF
>NA|TRBJ2-1|NA|TRBV9
TGTGCCAGCAGCGTTTGGAACGGGTGGAACAATGAGCAGTTCTTC
CASSVWNGWNNEQFF
>TRBD2|TRBJ2-7|NA|TRBV19
TGTGCCAGTAGTTGGGCTAGCGGGAGCCCTTACGAGCAGTACTTC
CASSWASGSPYEQYF
>NA|TRBJ1-1|NA|TRBV27
TGTGCCAGCAGCCCTATTCCGGGGGACACTGAAGCTTTCTTT
CASSPIPGDTEAFF
>TRBD1|TRBJ2-7|NA|TRBV28
TGTGCCAGCGGAGTACAGGGGAAGAGAGGGGAGCAGTACTTC
CASGVQGKRGEQYF
>NA|TRBJ1-1|NA|TRBV27
TGTGCCAGCAGTTTATCCGGGGGGCTCACTGAAGCTTTCTTT
CASSLSGGLTEAFF
>NA|TRBJ1-2|NA|TRBV10-2
TGCGCCAGCAGTGAGTCAGCCAGGGGTGGCTATGGCTACACCTTC
CASSESARGGYGYTF
>NA|TRBJ1-1|NA|TRBV11-3
TGTGCCAGCAGCTTAGGGCAGGGTGCGACTGAAGCTTTCTTT
CASSLGQGATEAFF
>NA|TRBJ2-7|NA|TRBV28
TGTGCCAGCAGATGGGGACCCGGCGACGAGCAGTACTTC
CASRWGPGDEQYF
>TRBD2|TRBJ2-1|NA|TRBV7-7
TGTGCCAGCAGCTTGAGTAGCGGGAGGGACCCGTCCAATGAGCAGTTCTTC
CASSLSSGRDPSNEQFF
>TRBD1|TRBJ2-7|NA|TRBV4-1
TGCGCCAGCAGCCAACCCGGGACAGGCGGGTACGAGCAGTACTTC
CASSQPGTGGYEQYF
>TRBD2|TRBJ2-2|NA|TRBV10-3
TGTGCCATCAGTGACGCTAGCGGGAGGGAAGCGAACACCGGGGAGCTGTTTTTT
CAISDASGREANTGELFF
>NA|TRBJ2-2|NA|TRBV7-6
TGTGCCAGCAGCTTAGCGGGAGACCTCCAGACCGGGGAGCTGTTTTTT
CASSLAGDLQTGELFF
>NA|TRBJ2-5|NA|TRBV29-1
TGCAGCGTTCAAAAACTTACGGGGCCCCAGTACTTC
CSVQKLTGPQYF
>NA|TRBJ1-1|NA|TRBV5-6
TGTGCCAGCAGCTTGGGGGGCTCGAACACTGAAGCTTTCTTT
CASSLGGSNTEAFF
>TRBD1|TRBJ2-1|NA|TRBV7-6
TGTGCCAGCAGCAGAGGGGGACAGCCTTACAATGAGCAGTTCTTC
CASSRGGQPYNEQFF
>NA|TRBJ1-5|NA|TRBV6-1
TGTGCCAGCAGGACCGGGATCCTAAATCCCCAGCCCCAGCATTTT
CASRTGILNPQPQHF
>TRBD2|TRBJ2-7|NA|TRBV2
TGTGCCAGCAGTGAAGGCGGGGGTCTATCCTACGAGCAGTACTTC
CASSEGGGLSYEQYF
>NA|TRBJ2-7|NA|TRBV19
TGTGCCAGTAGTATGGGGGTGGCCTACGAGCAGTACTTC
CASSMGVAYEQYF
>TRBD2|TRBJ2-7|NA|TRBV7-9
TGTGCCAGCAGCGCAATAGCGGGAGCTAGAGGTGGAGAGCAGTACTTC
CASSAIAGARGGEQYF
>TRBD2|TRBJ2-3|NA|TRBV7-9
TGTGCCAGCAGTCCGAGGACTAGCGGGAGTTTCACAGATACGCAGTATTTT
CASSPRTSGSFTDTQYF
>TRBD1|TRBJ2-1|NA|TRBV7-8
TGTGCCAGCAGCTTACCTGACAGGGGTGGGAATGAGCAGTTCTTC
CASSLPDRGGNEQFF
>TRBD2|TRBJ2-1|NA|TRBV19
TGTGCCAGTTCGGCGGGAGGCCCCTACAATGAGCAGTTCTTC
CASSAGGPYNEQFF
>TRBD1|TRBJ1-2|once|TRBV4-2
TGTGCCAGCAGCCAAACCACAGGGGATCATGGCTACACCTTC
CASSQTTGDHGYTF
>TRBD1|TRBJ2-7|NA|TRBV27
TGTGCCAGCAGTTTATCAACCGGGACAGCCTCCTACGAGCAGTACTTC
CASSLSTGTASYEQYF
>NA|TRBJ2-1|NA|TRBV7-9
TGTGCCAGCCGACAGCGGGGACAGACCTACAATGAGCAGTTCTTC
CASRQRGQTYNEQFF
>NA|TRBJ2-2|NA|TRBV10-2
TGCGCCACATCGACAGGGAACACCGGGGAGCTGTTTTTT
CATSTGNTGELFF
>NA|TRBJ1-5|NA|TRBV5-1
TGCGCCAGCAGCCCCGGCACGACAGCGAATCAGCCCCAGCATTTT
CASSPGTTANQPQHF
>NA|TRBJ1-1|NA|TRBV7-9
TGTGCCAGCAGCTTAGTCAGCCTCTGGACTGAAGCTTTCTTT
CASSLVSLWTEAFF
>TRBD1|TRBJ2-5|NA|TRBV9
TGTGCCAGCAGCGTGGGGGACAGCCCCGGAGATATGTACTTC
CASSVGDSPGDMYF
>TRBD1|TRBJ1-2|NA|TRBV7-8
TGTGCCAGCAGCTTGCGCCTCGACAGGGGTGGTGGCTACACCTTC
CASSLRLDRGGGYTF
>NA|TRBJ1-2|few|TRBV7-9
TGTGCCAGCAGCCCTGGGGTTGGCTACACCTTC
CASSPGVGYTF
>TRBD1|TRBJ1-1|NA|TRBV5-6
TGTGCCAGCAGCTTGGGGGACAGGCCGGTTCGAGACACTGAAGCTTTCTTT
CASSLGDRPVRDTEAFF
>NA|TRBJ2-1|NA|TRBV27
TGTGCCAGCAGTTGGGGGATCTCCTACAATGAGCAGTTCTTC
CASSWGISYNEQFF
>NA|TRBJ2-1|NA|TRBV9
TGTGCCAGCAGCGTAACCTCCAATGAGCAGTTCTTC
CASSVTSNEQFF
>NA|TRBJ1-4|NA|TRBV5-8
TGTGCCAGCAGCTTGGATGGGCGCGGAGGGGATGAAAAACTGTTTTTT
CASSLDGRGGDEKLFF
>NA|TRBJ2-7|NA|TRBV4-2
TGTGCCAGCAGCCAACGAGTTTGGGGTGACGAGCAGTACTTC
CASSQRVWGDEQYF
>TRBD2|TRBJ2-7|NA|TRBV27
TGTGCCAGCAGTCCGGGGGGCGAGCAGTACTTC
CASSPGGEQYF
>NA|TRBJ1-1|NA|TRBV4-3
TGCGCCAGCAGCCCCCGGAAGGGTGGGAACACTGAAGCTTTCTTT
CASSPRKGGNTEAFF
>TRBD2|TRBJ2-5|NA|TRBV7-8
TGTGCCAGCAGCTTCCCCTGGACTAGCTCATTCGGGGAGACCCAGTACTTC
CASSFPWTSSFGETQYF
>NA|TRBJ2-4|NA|TRBV6-7
TGTGCCAGCAGTTACTCGATTTCAGGGGCAGGGTACGGGGAAGCGAAAAACATTCAGTACTTC
CASSYSISGAGYGEAKNIQYF